One TCR beta chain is described in this entry. The data originate from a study of T cells in tuberculosis. Repertoires were generated with immunoSEQ multiplex PCR, while TCRdb's copy carries only in-frame clones and drops some. Of about 28,000 clones listed, around 87% were seen once; the top ten hold less than 7%. Germline-derived CDR1 and CDR2 are MNHEY and SMNVEV (reference sequence). There are 14 residues in the CDR3. The ends were cut back, 5 bases at V and 3 bases at J, with 10 bases in the middle. The rearrangement uses TRBV27 and TRBJ1-4; possibly TRBD1 for D (5 bases). The sequenced material came from PBMCs. The source is a donor aged 10 to 29 with latent tuberculosis or without tuberculosis infection. This CDR3 reads CASSRGRANEKLFF. In DNA form, the CDR3 reads TGTGCCAGCAGTAGGGGTAGGGCTAATGAAAAACTGTTTTTT.